The 10 T cell receptor beta chains given below trace back to one sample, sequenced in a study of T-cell memory formation after mild COVID-19. TCRdb reanalysed the 5' RACE reads using MiXCR and keeps one entry per CDR3 protein. Among about 27,000 distinct CDR3 sequences listed, around 7.2% were seen once. Sequencing was performed on PBMCs or a T cell subset sorted from them (not recorded which). These receptors came from an adult woman who had mild COVID-19 (a few samples of this study predate the infection). Cell type and time point are not known.

This clonotype was observed many times. The chain is built from TRBV25-1 and TRBJ1-2; D unclear. The CDR3 is made up of 14 amino acids. Germline CDR1 reads MGHDK; CDR2 reads SYGVNS. V shed 1 base and J shed 4 bases, with 10 bases lying between them. DNA of the CDR3: TGTGCCAGCAGTGAATGGAAGGGATCCTATGGCTACACCTTC. This encodes CASSEWKGSYGYTF.

The table lists this clonotype with many counts. This chain links TRBV12-3 or TRBV12-4 with TRBJ2-1, with TRBD1 identical over 8 bases. Trimming took 6 bases from V and 8 from J; bases not matched to a gene: 12. This CDR3 spans 15 amino acids. The CDR3 sequence: CASRPGQVTLDEQFF. The CDR3 DNA reads TGTGCCAGCAGACCGGGACAGGTGACATTGGATGAGCAGTTCTTC.

This clonotype was observed many times. The chain carries TRBV28 and TRBJ2-3; D assignment may be TRBD1 or TRBD2 (6 bases each). V was pared by 3 bases and J by 2 bases, with 15 bases between. The CDR3 runs to 16 residues. Germline CDR1 reads MDHEN; CDR2 reads SYDVKM. In DNA, the CDR3 is TGTGCCAGCAGTTTGGCTCGAGGGGGGACCACAGATACGCAGTATTTT. This gives the protein CASSLARGGTTDTQYF.

This clonotype was seen ten or more times. The gene calls are TRBV4-2 and TRBJ1-2; maybe TRBD1 (6 bases). Germline V gene lookup returns CDR1 LGHNA and CDR2 YNFKEQ. Trimming removed 1 base at V and 4 bases at J, with 16 bases between. The CDR3 extends over 16 amino acids. CDR3 region: CASSQAQGGGGYGYTF. DNA of the CDR3: TGTGCCAGCAGCCAAGCCCAGGGAGGGGGAGGCTATGGCTACACCTTC.

This clonotype was picked up many times. The chain combines TRBV5-1 with TRBJ1-2, with 8 positions matching TRBD1. The CDR3 sequence is 14 residues long. With V trimmed by 2 bases and J by 5 bases, 5 bases remained unmatched. The germline gives CDR1 SGHRS, CDR2 YFSETQ. Here the CDR3 DNA reads TGCGCCAGCAGCTTCGGGGACAGGAATTATGGCTACACCTTC. Its protein is CASSFGDRNYGYTF.

At least ten counts were recorded for this clonotype. This chain links TRBV7-2 with TRBJ2-3; TRBD2 agrees at 10 bases. Germline V gene sequence: CDR1 SGHTA, CDR2 FQGNSA. This CDR3 contains 16 residues. Trimming cost V 1 base and J 9 bases; bases outside gene matches: 10. CDR3 in amino acids: CASSLGSSGGGNTQYF. The DNA for the CDR3 is TGTGCCAGCAGCTTAGGATCTAGCGGGGGCGGGAACACGCAGTATTTT.

The rearrangement joins TRBV5-5 to TRBJ2-7; D possibly corresponds to TRBD2 (6 bases). V lost 4 bases to trimming and J lost 3 bases, with 11 bases between them. CDR3 size: 13 residues. CDR1 and CDR2 from the germline V gene are SGHKS and YYEKEE (reference sequence). CDR3 coding DNA: TGTGCCAGCAGCCGGGGACTTCTCTACGAGCAGTACTTC. Amino acid sequence: CASSRGLLYEQYF. Full variable domain (rest looked up from reference TRBV5-5 and TRBJ2-7): DAGVTQSPTHLIKTRGQQVTLRCSPISGHKSVSWYQQVLGQGPQFIFQYYEKEERGRGNFPDRFSARQFPNYSSELNVNALLLGDSALYLCASSRGLLYEQYFGPGTRLTVT.

This clonotype was observed many times. The chain uses TRBV25-1 and TRBJ2-7, with 8 bases identical to TRBD2. Germline V gives CDR1 MGHDK, CDR2 SYGVNS. The ends lost 8 bases at V and 2 bases at J; junction bases unmatched: 8. There are 14 residues in the CDR3. The CDR3 here is CASRSGGPTYEQYF. The CDR3 nucleotides are TGTGCCAGCCGAAGCGGGGGCCCCACCTACGAGCAGTACTTC.

At least ten counts were recorded for this clonotype. This chain connects TRBV6-2 or TRBV6-3 to TRBJ2-1; TRBD2 matches at 10 bases. The CDR3 covers 14 residues. Germline values: CDR1 MNHEY, CDR2 SVGEGT. The junction had 8 bases not matched to a gene; V was cut back by 7 bases and J by 8 bases. In DNA form, the CDR3 reads TGTGCCAGCACTCTAGCGGGAGCTCCTTATGAGCAGTTCTTC. It translates to CASTLAGAPYEQFF.

In its sample, this clonotype was seen many times. This chain joins TRBV5-1 and TRBJ2-5; 11 nucleotides agree with TRBD2. Trimming took 5 bases from V and 4 from J; bases not matched to a gene: 4. CDR1 and CDR2 from the germline V gene are SGHRS and YFSETQ. The CDR3 has 14 residues. Here the CDR3 reads CASRPSGRRETQYF. The CDR3 DNA is TGCGCCAGCAGACCTAGCGGGAGGAGAGAGACCCAGTACTTC. Together with reference TRBV5-1 and TRBJ2-5, the CDR3 gives the full variable domain: KAGVTQTPRYLIKTRGQQVTLSCSPISGHRSVSWYQQTPGQGLQFLFEYFSETQRNKGNFPGRFSGRQFSNSRSEMNVSTLELGDSALYLCASRPSGRRETQYFGPGTRLLVL.